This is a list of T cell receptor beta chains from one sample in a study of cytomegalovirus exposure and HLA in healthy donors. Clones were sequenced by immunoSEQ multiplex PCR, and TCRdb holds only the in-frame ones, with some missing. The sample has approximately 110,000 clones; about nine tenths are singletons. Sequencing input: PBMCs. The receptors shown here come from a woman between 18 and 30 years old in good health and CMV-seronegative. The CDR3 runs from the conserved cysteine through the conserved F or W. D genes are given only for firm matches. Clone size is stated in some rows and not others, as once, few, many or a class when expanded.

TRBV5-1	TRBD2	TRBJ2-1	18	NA	CASSLGTSGRGGTDEQFF	TGCGCCAGCAGCTTGGGGACTAGCGGGAGAGGGGGTACCGATGAGCAGTTCTTC
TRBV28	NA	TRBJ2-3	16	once	CASSLYGGSSTDTQYF	TGTGCCAGCAGTCTCTATGGGGGGTCAAGCACAGATACGCAGTATTTT
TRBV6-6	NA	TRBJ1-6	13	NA	CASSPRQSSPLHF	TGTGCCAGCAGTCCCCGACAGTCCTCACCCCTCCACTTT
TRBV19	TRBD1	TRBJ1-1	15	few	CASLQGTGGITEAFF	TGTGCCAGCCTTCAGGGGACAGGGGGCATCACTGAAGCTTTCTTT
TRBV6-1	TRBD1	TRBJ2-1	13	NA	CASSKPGTGLQFF	TGTGCCAGCAGTAAACCCGGGACAGGGTTGCAGTTCTTC
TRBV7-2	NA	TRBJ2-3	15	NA	CASSFPLGSTDTQYF	TGTGCCAGCAGCTTCCCACTGGGCAGCACAGATACGCAGTATTTT
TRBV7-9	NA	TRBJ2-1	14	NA	CASSAGSSYNEQFF	TGTGCCAGCAGTGCGGGGAGCTCCTACAATGAGCAGTTCTTC
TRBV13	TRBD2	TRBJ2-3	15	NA	CASSFVGGGTDTQYF	TGTGCCAGCAGCTTCGTGGGCGGGGGTACAGATACGCAGTATTTT
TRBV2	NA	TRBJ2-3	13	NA	CASTGGVGDTQYF	TGTGCCAGCACGGGCGGGGTGGGAGATACGCAGTATTTT
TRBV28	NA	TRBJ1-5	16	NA	CASSFYVRGFNQPQHF	TGTGCCAGCAGTTTTTACGTGAGAGGTTTCAATCAGCCCCAGCATTTT
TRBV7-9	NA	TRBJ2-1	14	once	CASSLGTAYNEQFF	TGTGCCAGCAGCTTAGGTACAGCTTACAATGAGCAGTTCTTC
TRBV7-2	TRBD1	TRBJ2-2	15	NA	CASNFRTGSGGELFF	TGTGCCAGCAACTTTCGGACAGGGTCTGGCGGGGAGCTGTTTTTT
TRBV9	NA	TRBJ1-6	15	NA	CASSGIPGSGSPLHF	TGTGCCAGCAGCGGGATTCCCGGCAGCGGTTCACCCCTCCACTTT
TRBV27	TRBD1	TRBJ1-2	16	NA	CARRTPGQGEVYGYTF	TGTGCCAGAAGAACCCCGGGACAGGGGGAAGTGTATGGCTACACCTTC
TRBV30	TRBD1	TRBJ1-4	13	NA	CAWSGTGVEKLFF	TGTGCCTGGAGTGGTACAGGGGTTGAAAAACTGTTTTTT
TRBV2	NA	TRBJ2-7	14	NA	CASRPTTGSYEQYF	TGTGCCAGCAGACCCACAACAGGGTCCTACGAGCAGTACTTC
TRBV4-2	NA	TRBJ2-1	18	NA	CASSQVVSGGIEYNEQFF	TGTGCCAGCAGCCAAGTCGTATCAGGAGGGATAGAATACAATGAGCAGTTCTTC
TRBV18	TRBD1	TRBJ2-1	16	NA	CASSPPRDRGRGEQFF	TGTGCCAGCTCACCCCCCCGGGACAGGGGGCGAGGTGAGCAGTTCTTC
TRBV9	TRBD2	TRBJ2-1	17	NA	CASSVEGGTSGYNEQFF	TGTGCCAGCAGCGTAGAGGGGGGGACTAGCGGCTACAATGAGCAGTTCTTC
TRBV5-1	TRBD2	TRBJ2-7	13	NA	CASRVAGDHEQYF	TGCGCCAGCAGAGTAGCGGGAGACCACGAGCAGTACTTC
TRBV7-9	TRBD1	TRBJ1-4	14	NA	CASSPLDRARRLFF	TGTGCCAGCAGCCCCTTGGACAGGGCTCGACGGCTGTTTTTT
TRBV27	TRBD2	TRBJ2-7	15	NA	CASSPRLAGFTEQYF	TGTGCCAGCAGTCCCCGACTAGCTGGGTTTACGGAGCAGTACTTC
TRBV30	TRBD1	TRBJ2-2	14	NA	CAWSLQGITGELFF	TGTGCCTGGAGTCTACAGGGGATCACCGGGGAGCTGTTTTTT
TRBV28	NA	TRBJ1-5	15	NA	CASSLVSTGGQPQHF	TGTGCCAGCAGTTTAGTATCGACAGGCGGTCAGCCCCAGCATTTT
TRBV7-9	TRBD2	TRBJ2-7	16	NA	CASSLGLGGPSYEQYF	TGTGCCAGCAGCCTAGGACTAGGAGGCCCCTCCTACGAGCAGTACTTC
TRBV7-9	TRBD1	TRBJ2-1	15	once	CASSLVGQGFNEQFF	TGTGCCAGCAGCTTAGTGGGACAGGGTTTCAATGAGCAGTTCTTC
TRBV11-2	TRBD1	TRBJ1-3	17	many	CASSLGLGQGNGNTIYF	TGTGCCAGCAGCTTAGGGTTGGGACAGGGAAATGGAAACACCATATATTTT
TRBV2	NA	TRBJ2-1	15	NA	CASSVTSSSYNEQFF	TGTGCCAGCAGTGTAACTAGTAGTTCCTACAATGAGCAGTTCTTC
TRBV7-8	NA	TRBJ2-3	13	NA	CASKALNADTQYF	TGTGCCTCCAAGGCACTAAACGCAGATACGCAGTATTTT
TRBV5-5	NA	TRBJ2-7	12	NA	CASSLDYYEQYF	TGTGCCAGCAGCTTGGATTACTACGAGCAGTACTTC
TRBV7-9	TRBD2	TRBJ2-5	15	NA	CASSPNSGRRETQYF	TGTGCCAGCAGCCCTAATAGCGGGAGACGGGAGACCCAGTACTTC
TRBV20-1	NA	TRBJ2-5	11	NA	CSAQGPETQYF	TGCAGTGCTCAGGGTCCAGAGACCCAGTACTTC
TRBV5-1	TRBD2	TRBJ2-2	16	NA	CASIGWPSGGTGELFF	TGCGCCAGCATTGGCTGGCCTAGCGGGGGGACCGGGGAGCTGTTTTTT
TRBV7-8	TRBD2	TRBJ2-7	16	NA	CASSFSPGREGYEQYF	TGTGCCAGCAGCTTTAGCCCCGGACGGGAGGGCTACGAGCAGTACTTC
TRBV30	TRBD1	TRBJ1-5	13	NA	CAWSAQQGQPQHF	TGTGCCTGGAGTGCCCAACAGGGGCAGCCCCAGCATTTT
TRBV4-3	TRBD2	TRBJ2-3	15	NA	CASSPGLGGTDTQYF	TGCGCCAGCAGCCCCGGACTAGGGGGCACAGATACGCAGTATTTT
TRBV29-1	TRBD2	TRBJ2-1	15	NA	CSVEFGLAGVVEQFF	TGCAGCGTTGAATTTGGACTAGCGGGAGTGGTTGAGCAGTTCTTC
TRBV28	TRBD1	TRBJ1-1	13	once	CASSSTGGTEAFF	TGTGCCAGCAGTTCCACAGGGGGAACTGAAGCTTTCTTT
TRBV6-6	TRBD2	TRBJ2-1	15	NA	CASRNSGGYRNEQFF	TGTGCCAGCAGAAATAGCGGGGGGTACCGTAATGAGCAGTTCTTC
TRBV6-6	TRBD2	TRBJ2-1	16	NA	CASSYLAGLPNNEQFF	TGTGCCAGCAGTTATTTAGCGGGACTACCCAACAATGAGCAGTTCTTC
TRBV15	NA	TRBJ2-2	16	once	CATSRPLGGNTGELFF	TGTGCCACCAGCAGACCCCTCGGAGGAAACACCGGGGAGCTGTTTTTT
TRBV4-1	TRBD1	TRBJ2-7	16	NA	CASSQDQGQATYEQYF	TGCGCCAGCAGCCAAGATCAGGGACAGGCAACTTACGAGCAGTACTTC
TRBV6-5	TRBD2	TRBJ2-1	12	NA	CASSWGGNEQFF	TGTGCCAGCAGTTGGGGGGGCAATGAGCAGTTCTTC
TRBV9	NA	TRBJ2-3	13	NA	CASTGFKADTQYF	TGTGCCAGCACGGGGTTCAAGGCAGATACGCAGTATTTT
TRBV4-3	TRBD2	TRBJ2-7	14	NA	CASSSSGGSYEQYF	TGCGCCAGCAGCTCTAGCGGGGGATCCTACGAGCAGTACTTC
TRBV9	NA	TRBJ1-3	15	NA	CASSVDEGAGNTIYF	TGTGCCAGCAGCGTAGACGAGGGCGCCGGAAACACCATATATTTT
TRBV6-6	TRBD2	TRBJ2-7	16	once	CASSYGGTRGYNEQYF	TGTGCCAGCAGTTACGGGGGGACTAGGGGTTATAACGAGCAGTACTTC
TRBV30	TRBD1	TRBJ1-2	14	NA	CAWRYRGRGYGYTF	TGTGCCTGGAGATACAGGGGGCGAGGCTATGGCTACACCTTC
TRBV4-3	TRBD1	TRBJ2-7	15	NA	CASSRTTGKEDEQYF	TGCGCCAGCAGCCGAACGACAGGGAAGGAGGACGAGCAGTACTTC
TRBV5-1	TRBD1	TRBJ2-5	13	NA	CASSPRGHETQYF	TGCGCCAGCAGCCCGAGGGGGCATGAGACCCAGTACTTC
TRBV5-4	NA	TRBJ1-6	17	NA	CASSSDGTLKGNSPLHF	TGTGCCAGCAGCTCGGATGGGACTTTGAAGGGTAATTCACCCCTCCACTTT
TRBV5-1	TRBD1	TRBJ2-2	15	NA	CASSFRTGDAGELFF	TGCGCCAGCAGCTTTCGGACAGGGGATGCCGGGGAGCTGTTTTTT
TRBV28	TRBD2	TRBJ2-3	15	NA	CASSPGLAGTDTQYF	TGTGCCAGCAGCCCCGGACTAGCGGGCACAGATACGCAGTATTTT
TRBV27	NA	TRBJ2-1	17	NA	CASSFPIYARDSNEQFF	TGTGCCAGCAGTTTCCCTATCTATGCTAGAGACAGCAATGAGCAGTTCTTC
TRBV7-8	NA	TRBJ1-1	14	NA	CASSLVAGDTEAFF	TGTGCCAGCAGCTTAGTCGCAGGGGACACTGAAGCTTTCTTT